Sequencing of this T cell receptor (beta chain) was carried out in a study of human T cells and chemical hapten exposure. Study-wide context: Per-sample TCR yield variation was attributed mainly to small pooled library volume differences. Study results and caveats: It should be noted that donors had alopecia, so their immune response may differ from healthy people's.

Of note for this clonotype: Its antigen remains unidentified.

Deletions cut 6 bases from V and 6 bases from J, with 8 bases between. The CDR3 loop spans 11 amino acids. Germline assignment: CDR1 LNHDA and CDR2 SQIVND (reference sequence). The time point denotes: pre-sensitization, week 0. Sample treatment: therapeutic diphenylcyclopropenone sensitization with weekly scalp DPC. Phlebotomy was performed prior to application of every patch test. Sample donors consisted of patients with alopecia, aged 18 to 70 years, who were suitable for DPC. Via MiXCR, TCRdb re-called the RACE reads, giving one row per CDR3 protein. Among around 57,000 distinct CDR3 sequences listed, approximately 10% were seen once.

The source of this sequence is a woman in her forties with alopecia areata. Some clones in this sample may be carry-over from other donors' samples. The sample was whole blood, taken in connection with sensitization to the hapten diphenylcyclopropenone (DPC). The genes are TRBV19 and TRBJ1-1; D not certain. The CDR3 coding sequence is TGTGCCAGTAGGAATGGGCCTGAAGCTTTCTTT. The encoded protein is CASRNGPEAFF.